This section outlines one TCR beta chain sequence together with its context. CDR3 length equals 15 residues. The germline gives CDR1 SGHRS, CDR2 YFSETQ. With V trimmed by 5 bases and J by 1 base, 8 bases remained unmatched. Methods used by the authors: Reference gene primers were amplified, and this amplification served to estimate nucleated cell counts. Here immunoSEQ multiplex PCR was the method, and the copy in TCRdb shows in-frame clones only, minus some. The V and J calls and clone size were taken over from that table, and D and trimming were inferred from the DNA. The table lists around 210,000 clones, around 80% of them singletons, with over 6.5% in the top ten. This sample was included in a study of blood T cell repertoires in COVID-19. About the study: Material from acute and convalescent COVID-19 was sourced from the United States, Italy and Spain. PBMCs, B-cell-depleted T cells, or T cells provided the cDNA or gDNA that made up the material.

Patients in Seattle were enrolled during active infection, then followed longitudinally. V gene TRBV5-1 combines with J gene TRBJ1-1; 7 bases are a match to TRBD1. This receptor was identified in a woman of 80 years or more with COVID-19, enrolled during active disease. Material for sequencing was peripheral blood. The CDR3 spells CASRGTGATNTEAFF. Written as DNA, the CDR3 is TGCGCCAGCAGGGGAACAGGGGCGACGAACACTGAAGCTTTCTTT.